This T cell receptor (beta chain) was recorded in a study of resident and recirculating memory T cells in vitiligo. Study-level results: No single dominant TCR clone appeared; lesion clonality varied.

Germline CDR1 SEHNR, CDR2 FQNEAQ (reference sequence). This CDR3 has 15 residues. V lost 0 bases to trimming and J lost 4 bases, with 10 bases between them. Using immunoSEQ multiplex PCR, the repertoire was profiled, and TCRdb retains in-frame clones only, with some absent. This table holds around 76,000 clones, roughly 90% found once. In regard to this clone: The antigen remains undetermined.

The chain couples TRBV7-9 to TRBJ1-3, with D perhaps matching TRBD1 (5 bases). Specimen: blood. This sequence originates from a male donor with vitiligo. The CDR3 sequence: CASSLATGDGNTIYF. CDR3 bases: TGTGCCAGCAGCTTAGCAACAGGCGACGGAAACACCATATATTTT.